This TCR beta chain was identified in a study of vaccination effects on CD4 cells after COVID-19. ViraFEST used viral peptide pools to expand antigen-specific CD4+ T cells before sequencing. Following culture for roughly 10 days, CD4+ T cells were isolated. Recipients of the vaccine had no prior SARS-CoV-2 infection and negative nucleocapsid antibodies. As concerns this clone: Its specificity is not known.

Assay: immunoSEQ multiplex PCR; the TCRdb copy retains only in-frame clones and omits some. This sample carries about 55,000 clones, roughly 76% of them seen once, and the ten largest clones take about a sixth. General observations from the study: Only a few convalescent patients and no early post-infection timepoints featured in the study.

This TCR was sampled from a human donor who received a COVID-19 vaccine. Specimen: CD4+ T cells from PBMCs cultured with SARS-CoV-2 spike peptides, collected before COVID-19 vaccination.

The CDR3 loop reads CASSLEGSTEAFF. The DNA of the CDR3 is TGTGCCAGCAGTTTGGAGGGTAGCACTGAAGCTTTCTTT. This chain uses TRBV27 with TRBJ1-1; D is unresolved. This CDR3 contains 13 residues. Trimming removed 3 bases at V and 4 bases at J, with 9 bases between. Germline assignment: CDR1 MNHEY and CDR2 SMNVEV (reference sequence).